This T cell receptor (beta chain) was sequenced for a study of cytomegalovirus exposure and HLA in healthy donors. Comments on this clone: The target antigen is unknown.

The PCR contained 60 Vbeta and 13 Jbeta primers. The method was immunoSEQ multiplex PCR; TCRdb's version includes in-frame clones alone and lacks a portion of them. The sample consists of approximately 150,000 clones, around 78% of them appearing once. The germline V gene has CDR1 MGHRA and CDR2 YSYEKL. After removal of 3 bases from V and 4 bases from J, the junction contained 4 bases not matched to a gene. This CDR3 is built from 16 residues. Overall study findings and caveats: Reports showed the classifier diagnosing cytomegalovirus status with high specificity and sensitivity. Sequencing depth roughly uniform across donors was assumed in presence/absence analyses. The authors later linked a missense DCLRE1C variant to TCR beta V- and J-gene trimming. For most subjects, TCR beta sequences were reported to predict HLA-A and HLA-B alleles with accuracy.

The sample taken for sequencing was PBMCs. This TCR came from a woman aged 40 to 49 in good health and CMV-seropositive. The rearrangement joins TRBV4-1 to TRBJ2-5, with 14 bases aligning to TRBD2. The CDR3 nucleotides are TGCGCCAGCAGCCACGCGACTAGCGGGAGGGGAGAGACCCAGTACTTC. It encodes CASSHATSGRGETQYF.